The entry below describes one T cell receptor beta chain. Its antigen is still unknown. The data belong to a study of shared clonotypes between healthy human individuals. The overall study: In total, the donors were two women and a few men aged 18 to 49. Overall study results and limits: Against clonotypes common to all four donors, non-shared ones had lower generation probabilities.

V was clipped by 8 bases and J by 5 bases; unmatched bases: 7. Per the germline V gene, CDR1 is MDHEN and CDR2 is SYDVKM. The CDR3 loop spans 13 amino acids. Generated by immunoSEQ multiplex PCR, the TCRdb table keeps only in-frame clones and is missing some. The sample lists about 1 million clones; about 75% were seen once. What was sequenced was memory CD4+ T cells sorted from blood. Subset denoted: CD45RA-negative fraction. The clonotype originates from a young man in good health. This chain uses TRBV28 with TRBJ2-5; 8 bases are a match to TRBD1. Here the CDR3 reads CASGQGAMETQYF. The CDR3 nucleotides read TGTGCCAGCGGGCAGGGGGCAATGGAGACCCAGTACTTC.